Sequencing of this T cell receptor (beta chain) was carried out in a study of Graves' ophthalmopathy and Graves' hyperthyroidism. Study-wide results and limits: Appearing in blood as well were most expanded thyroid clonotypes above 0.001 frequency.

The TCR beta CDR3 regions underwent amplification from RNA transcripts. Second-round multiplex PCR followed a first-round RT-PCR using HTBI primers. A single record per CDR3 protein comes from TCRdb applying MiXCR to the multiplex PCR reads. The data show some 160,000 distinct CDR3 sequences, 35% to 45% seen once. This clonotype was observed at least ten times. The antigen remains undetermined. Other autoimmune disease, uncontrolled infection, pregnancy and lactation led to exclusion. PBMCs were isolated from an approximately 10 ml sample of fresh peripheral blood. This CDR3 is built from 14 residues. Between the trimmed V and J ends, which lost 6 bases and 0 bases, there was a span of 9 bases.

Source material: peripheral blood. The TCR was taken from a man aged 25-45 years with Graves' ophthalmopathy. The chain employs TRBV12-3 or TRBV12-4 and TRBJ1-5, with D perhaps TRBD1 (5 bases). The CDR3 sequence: CASSRDLSNQPQHF. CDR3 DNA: TGTGCCAGCAGCCGGGACCTTAGCAATCAGCCCCAGCATTTT.